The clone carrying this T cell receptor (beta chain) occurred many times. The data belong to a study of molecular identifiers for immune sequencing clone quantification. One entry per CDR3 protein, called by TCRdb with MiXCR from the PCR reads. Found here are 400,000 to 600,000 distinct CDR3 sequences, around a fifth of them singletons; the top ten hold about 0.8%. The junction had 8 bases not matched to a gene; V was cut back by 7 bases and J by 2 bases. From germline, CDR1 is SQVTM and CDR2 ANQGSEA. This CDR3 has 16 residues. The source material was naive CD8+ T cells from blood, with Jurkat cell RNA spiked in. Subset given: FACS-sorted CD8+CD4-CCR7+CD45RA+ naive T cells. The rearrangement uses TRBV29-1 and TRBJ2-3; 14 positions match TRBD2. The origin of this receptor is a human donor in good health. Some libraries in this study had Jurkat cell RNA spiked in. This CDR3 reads CSAKGLAGDPTDTQYF. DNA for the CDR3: TGCAGCGCCAAGGGACTAGCGGGGGACCCCACAGATACGCAGTATTTT.